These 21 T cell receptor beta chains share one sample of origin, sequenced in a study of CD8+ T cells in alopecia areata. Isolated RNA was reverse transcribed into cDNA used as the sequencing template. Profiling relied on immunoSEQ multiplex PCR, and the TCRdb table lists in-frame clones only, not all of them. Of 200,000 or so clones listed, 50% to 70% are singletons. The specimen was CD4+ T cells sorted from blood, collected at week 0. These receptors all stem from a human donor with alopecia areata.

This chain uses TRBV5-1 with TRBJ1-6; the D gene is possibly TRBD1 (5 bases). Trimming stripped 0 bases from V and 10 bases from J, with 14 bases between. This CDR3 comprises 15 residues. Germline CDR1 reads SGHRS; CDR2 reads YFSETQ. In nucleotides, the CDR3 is TGCGCCAGCAGCTTGGTTTGGCAGGGCCTATCACCCCTCCACTTT. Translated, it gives CASSLVWQGLSPLHF.

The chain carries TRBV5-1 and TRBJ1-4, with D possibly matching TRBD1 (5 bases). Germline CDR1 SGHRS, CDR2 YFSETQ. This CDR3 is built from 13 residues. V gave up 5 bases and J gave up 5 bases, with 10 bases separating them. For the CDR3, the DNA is TGCGCCAGCAGAATGGGGACGAATGAAAAACTGTTTTTT. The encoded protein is CASRMGTNEKLFF.

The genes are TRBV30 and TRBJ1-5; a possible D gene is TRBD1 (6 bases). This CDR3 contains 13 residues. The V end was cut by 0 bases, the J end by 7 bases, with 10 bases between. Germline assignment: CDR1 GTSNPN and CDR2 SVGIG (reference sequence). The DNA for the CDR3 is TGTGCCTGGAGTGTACAGGGCCGGCAGCCCCAGCATTTT. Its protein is CAWSVQGRQPQHF.

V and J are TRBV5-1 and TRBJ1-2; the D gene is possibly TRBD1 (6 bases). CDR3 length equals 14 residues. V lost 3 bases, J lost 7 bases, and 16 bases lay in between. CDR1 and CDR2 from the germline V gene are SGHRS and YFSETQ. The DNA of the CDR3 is TGCGCCAGCAGCTACAGGTGGGGGCCGGTTGGCTACACCTTC. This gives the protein CASSYRWGPVGYTF.

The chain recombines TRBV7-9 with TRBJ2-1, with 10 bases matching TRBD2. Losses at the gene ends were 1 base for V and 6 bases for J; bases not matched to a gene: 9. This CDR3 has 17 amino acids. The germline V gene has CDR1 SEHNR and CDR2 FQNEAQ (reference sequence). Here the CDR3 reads CASSLGVGGLASNEQFF. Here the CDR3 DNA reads TGTGCCAGCAGCTTAGGGGTCGGGGGACTAGCGTCCAATGAGCAGTTCTTC.

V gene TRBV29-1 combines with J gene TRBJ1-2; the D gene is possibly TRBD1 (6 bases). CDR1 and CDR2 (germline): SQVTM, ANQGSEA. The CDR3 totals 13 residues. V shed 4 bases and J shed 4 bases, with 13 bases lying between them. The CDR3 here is CSVGETGVYGYTF. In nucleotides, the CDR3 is TGCAGCGTTGGAGAGACAGGCGTCTATGGCTACACCTTC. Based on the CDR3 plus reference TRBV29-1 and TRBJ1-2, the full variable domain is SAVISQKPSRDICQRGTSLTIQCQVDSQVTMMFWYRQQPGQSLTLIATANQGSEATYESGFVIDKFPISRPNLTFSTLTVSNMSPEDSSIYLCSVGETGVYGYTFGSGTRLTVV.

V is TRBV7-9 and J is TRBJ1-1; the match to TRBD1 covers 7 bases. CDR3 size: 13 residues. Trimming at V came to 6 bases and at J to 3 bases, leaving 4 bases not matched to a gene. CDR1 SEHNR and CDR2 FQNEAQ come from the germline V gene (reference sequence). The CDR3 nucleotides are TGTGCCAGCAGATTTGACAGGGACACTGAAGCTTTCTTT. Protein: CASRFDRDTEAFF. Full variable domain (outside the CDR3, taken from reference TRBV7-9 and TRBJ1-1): DTGVSQNPRHKITKRGQNVTFRCDPISEHNRLYWYRQTLGQGPEFLTYFQNEAQLEKSRLLSDRFSAERPKGSFSTLEIQRTEQGDSAMYLCASRFDRDTEAFFGQGTRLTVV.

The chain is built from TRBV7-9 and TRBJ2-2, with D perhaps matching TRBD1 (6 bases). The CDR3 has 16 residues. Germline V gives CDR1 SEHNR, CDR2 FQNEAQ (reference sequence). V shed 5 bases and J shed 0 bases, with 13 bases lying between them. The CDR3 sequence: CASSPTGTTNTGELFF. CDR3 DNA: TGTGCCAGCAGCCCCACCGGGACAACGAACACCGGGGAGCTGTTTTTT.

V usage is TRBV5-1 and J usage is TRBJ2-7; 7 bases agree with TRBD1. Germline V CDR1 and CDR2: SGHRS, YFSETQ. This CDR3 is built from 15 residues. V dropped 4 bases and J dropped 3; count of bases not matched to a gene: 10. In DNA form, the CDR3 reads TGCGCCAGCAGCCCTGGACAGGCTTTGGTCTACGAGCAGTACTTC. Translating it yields CASSPGQALVYEQYF.

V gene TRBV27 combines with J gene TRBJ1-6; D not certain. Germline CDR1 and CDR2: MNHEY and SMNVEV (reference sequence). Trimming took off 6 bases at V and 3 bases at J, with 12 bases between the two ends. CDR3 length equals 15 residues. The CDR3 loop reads CASRVGAVYNSPLHF. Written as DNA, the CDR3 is TGTGCCAGCAGGGTCGGCGCGGTCTATAATTCACCCCTCCACTTT.

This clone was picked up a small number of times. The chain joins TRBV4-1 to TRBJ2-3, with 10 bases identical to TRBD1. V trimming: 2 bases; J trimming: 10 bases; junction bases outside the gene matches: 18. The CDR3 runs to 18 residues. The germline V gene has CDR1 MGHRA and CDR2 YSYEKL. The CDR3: CASSQTALVGDRGRAQYF. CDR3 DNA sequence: TGCGCCAGCAGCCAAACAGCCCTAGTGGGTGACAGGGGGCGGGCGCAGTATTTT.

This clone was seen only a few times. This CDR3 reads CAWRANTEAFF. DNA of the CDR3: TGTGCCTGGAGGGCGAACACTGAAGCTTTCTTT. The chain recombines TRBV30 with TRBJ1-1; D remains ambiguous. Germline loops: CDR1 GTSNPN, CDR2 SVGIG (reference sequence). The CDR3 is 11 amino acids. V lost 3 bases to trimming and J lost 1 base, with 3 bases between them.

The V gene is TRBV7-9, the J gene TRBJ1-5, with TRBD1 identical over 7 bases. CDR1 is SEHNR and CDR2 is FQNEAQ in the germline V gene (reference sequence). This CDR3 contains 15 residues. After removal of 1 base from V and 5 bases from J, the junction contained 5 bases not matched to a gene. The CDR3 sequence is CASSLGGGWDQPQHF. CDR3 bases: TGTGCCAGCAGCTTAGGAGGGGGCTGGGATCAGCCCCAGCATTTT.

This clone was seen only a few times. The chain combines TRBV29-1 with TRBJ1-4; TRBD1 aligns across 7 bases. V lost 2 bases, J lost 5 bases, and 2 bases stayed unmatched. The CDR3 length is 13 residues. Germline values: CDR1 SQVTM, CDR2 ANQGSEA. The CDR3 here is CSVERQGNEKLFF. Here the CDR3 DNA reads TGCAGCGTTGAAAGACAGGGAAATGAAAAACTGTTTTTT.

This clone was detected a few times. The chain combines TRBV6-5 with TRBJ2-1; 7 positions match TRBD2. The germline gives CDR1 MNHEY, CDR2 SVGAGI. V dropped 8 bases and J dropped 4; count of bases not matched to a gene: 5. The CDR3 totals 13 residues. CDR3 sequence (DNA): TGTGCCAGCGCGGCTAGCGGATACAATGAGCAGTTCTTC. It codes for CASAASGYNEQFF.

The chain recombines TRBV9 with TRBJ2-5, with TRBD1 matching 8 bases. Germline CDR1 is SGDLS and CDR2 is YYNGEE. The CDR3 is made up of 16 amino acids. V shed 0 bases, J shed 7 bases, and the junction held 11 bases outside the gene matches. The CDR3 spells CASSVGLDRVLGTQYF. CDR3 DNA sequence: TGTGCCAGCAGCGTAGGGTTGGACAGGGTGCTTGGGACCCAGTACTTC.

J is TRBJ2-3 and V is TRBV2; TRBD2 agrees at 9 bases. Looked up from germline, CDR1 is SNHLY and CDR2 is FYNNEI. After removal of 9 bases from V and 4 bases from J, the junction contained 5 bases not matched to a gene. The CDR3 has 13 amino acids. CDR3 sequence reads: CASPSGEADTQYF. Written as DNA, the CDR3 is TGTGCCAGTCCTAGCGGGGAGGCAGATACGCAGTATTTT.

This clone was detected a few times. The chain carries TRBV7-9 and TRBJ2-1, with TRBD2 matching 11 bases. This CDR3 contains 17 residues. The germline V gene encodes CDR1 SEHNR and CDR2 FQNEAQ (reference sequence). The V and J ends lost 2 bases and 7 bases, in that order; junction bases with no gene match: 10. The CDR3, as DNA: TGTGCCAGCAGCTTAAGAATGGCTAGCGGGAGGTATAATGAGCAGTTCTTC. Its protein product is CASSLRMASGRYNEQFF. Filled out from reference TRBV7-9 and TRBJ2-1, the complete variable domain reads DTGVSQNPRHKITKRGQNVTFRCDPISEHNRLYWYRQTLGQGPEFLTYFQNEAQLEKSRLLSDRFSAERPKGSFSTLEIQRTEQGDSAMYLCASSLRMASGRYNEQFFGPGTRLTVL.

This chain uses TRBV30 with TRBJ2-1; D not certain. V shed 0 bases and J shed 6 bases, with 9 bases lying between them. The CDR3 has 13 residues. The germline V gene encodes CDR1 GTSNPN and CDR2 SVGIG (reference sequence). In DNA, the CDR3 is TGTGCCTGGAGTGTAGGCAGCCCCAATGAGCAGTTCTTC. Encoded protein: CAWSVGSPNEQFF.

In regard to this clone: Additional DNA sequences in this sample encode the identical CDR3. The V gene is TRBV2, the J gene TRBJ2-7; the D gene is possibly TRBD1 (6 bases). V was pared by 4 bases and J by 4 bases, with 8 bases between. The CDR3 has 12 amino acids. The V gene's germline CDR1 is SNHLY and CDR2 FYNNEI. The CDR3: CASSGQGYEQYF. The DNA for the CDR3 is TGTGCCAGCAGTGGGCAGGGGTACGAGCAGTACTTC.

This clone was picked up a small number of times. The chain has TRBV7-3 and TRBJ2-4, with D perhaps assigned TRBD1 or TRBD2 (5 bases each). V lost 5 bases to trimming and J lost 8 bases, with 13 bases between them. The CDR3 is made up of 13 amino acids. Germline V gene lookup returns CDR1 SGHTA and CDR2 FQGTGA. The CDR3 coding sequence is TGTGCCAGCAGCCCAGGGACGGATCACATTCAGTACTTC. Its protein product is CASSPGTDHIQYF.